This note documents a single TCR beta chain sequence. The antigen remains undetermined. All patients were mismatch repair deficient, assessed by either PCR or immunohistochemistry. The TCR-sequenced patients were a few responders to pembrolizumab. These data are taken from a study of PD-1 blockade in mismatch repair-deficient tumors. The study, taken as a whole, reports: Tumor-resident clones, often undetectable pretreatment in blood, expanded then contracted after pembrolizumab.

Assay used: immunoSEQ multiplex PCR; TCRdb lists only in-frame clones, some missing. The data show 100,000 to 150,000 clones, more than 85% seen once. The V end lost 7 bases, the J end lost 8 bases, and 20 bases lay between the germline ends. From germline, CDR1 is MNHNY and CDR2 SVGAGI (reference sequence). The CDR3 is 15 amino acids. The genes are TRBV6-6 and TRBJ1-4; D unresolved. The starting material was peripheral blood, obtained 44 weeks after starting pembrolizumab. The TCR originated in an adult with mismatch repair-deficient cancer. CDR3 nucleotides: TGTGCCAGCACCCAACTCGTGGGTCCTGAGGAAAAACTGTTTTTT. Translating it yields CASTQLVGPEEKLFF.